The 31 T cell receptor beta chains below were found in one sample sequenced in a study of cytomegalovirus exposure and HLA in healthy donors. PCR amplification relied on 60 Vbeta primers (plus 13 Jbeta primers). Data came from immunoSEQ multiplex PCR; TCRdb stores just in-frame clones and leaves some out. The table lists around 130,000 clones, roughly 82% of them singletons, with around 1.6% in the top ten. Sequencing was performed on PBMCs. Source of these receptors: a woman between 18 and 30 years old in good health and CMV-seronegative.

This chain uses TRBV11-1 with TRBJ1-4; a weak D match, TRBD1 (5 bases). Germline CDR1 SGHAT, CDR2 FQDESV (reference sequence). The V gene lost 4 bases and the J gene lost 5 bases, with 14 bases spanning the gap. This CDR3 spans 15 amino acids. CDR3 loop: CASSSREGRNEKLFF. The DNA for the CDR3 is TGTGCCAGCAGCTCTCGGGAGGGGCGGAATGAAAAACTGTTTTTT.

The chain recombines TRBV10-3 with TRBJ1-4; perhaps TRBD1 as D (5 bases). Trimming took 6 bases from V and 7 from J, leaving 12 bases between them. Germline assignment: CDR1 ENHRY and CDR2 SYGVKD. The CDR3 consists of 13 residues. The CDR3 nucleotides read TGTGCCATCAGCCCGGGGGGGGGTGAAAAACTGTTTTTT. Its translation: CAISPGGGEKLFF.

The J gene is TRBJ1-2, the V gene TRBV7-3; D possibly corresponds to TRBD1 (6 bases). Germline CDR1 SGHTA, CDR2 FQGTGA. Trimming removed 4 bases from V and 4 bases from J, with 10 bases in between. The CDR3 loop spans 13 amino acids. The CDR3 is CASSSMTGYGYTF. The CDR3 nucleotides read TGTGCCAGCAGCTCAATGACAGGCTATGGCTACACCTTC.

This clone occurred a few times. The chain carries TRBV5-6 and TRBJ1-5, with TRBD1 identical over 7 bases. V shed 1 base and J 8 bases; nucleotides not matched to a gene: 3. Germline lookup yields CDR1 SGHDT and CDR2 YYEEEE. The CDR3 consists of 13 residues. The CDR3 here is CASSLNRGKPQHF. CDR3 nucleotides: TGTGCCAGCAGCTTGAACAGGGGAAAGCCCCAGCATTTT.

V gene TRBV29-1 combines with J gene TRBJ1-1; 10 bases agree with TRBD1. The CDR3 has 12 residues. From germline, CDR1 is SQVTM and CDR2 ANQGSEA. Losses at the gene ends were 4 bases for V and 4 bases for J; bases not matched to a gene: 0. Written as DNA, the CDR3 is TGCAGCGTTGGACAGGGGGCCACTGAAGCTTTCTTT. Encoded protein: CSVGQGATEAFF.

This clone has more than one count but fewer than ten. The chain employs TRBV5-4 and TRBJ2-3; the match to TRBD2 covers 8 bases. The V and J ends lost 9 bases and 0 bases, in that order; junction bases with no gene match: 9. In germline, CDR1 is SGHNT, CDR2 YYREEE (reference sequence). This CDR3 is built from 15 residues. The CDR3 DNA follows: TGTGCCACCCGGCGGGGGGCCCCCAGCACAGATACGCAGTATTTT. Protein sequence: CATRRGAPSTDTQYF.

The chain links TRBV10-3 to TRBJ1-2; 10 nucleotides align to TRBD1. The germline V gene has CDR1 ENHRY and CDR2 SYGVKD. The CDR3 has 15 residues. J was trimmed by 4 bases and V by 4 bases; bases with no gene match: 6. CDR3 sequence (DNA): TGTGCCATCAGTGCGGGGGGACAGGGGACCTATGGCTACACCTTC. Translated, it gives CAISAGGQGTYGYTF.

This chain uses TRBV4-3 with TRBJ2-3; weak D call: TRBD1 (6 bases). Trimming removed 4 bases from V and 6 bases from J, with 17 bases in between. Germline CDR1 reads LGHNA; CDR2 reads YSLEER. CDR3 length: 15 amino acids. CDR3 amino acids: CASSLVGGLGDTQYF. The CDR3 DNA follows: TGCGCCAGCAGCCTCGTTGGGGGCTTGGGTGATACGCAGTATTTT.

The J gene is TRBJ2-3, the V gene TRBV7-3, with a tentative D call TRBD2 (6 bases). The germline gives CDR1 SGHTA, CDR2 FQGTGA. V was cut by 5 bases and J by 1 base, with 10 bases left in between. The CDR3 has 14 residues. The CDR3 loop reads CASSPGTGTDTQYF. The CDR3 nucleotides read TGTGCCAGCAGCCCCGGGACTGGCACAGATACGCAGTATTTT.

This clone was detected a few times. The V call is TRBV6-5, the J call TRBJ1-1; TRBD1 agrees at 7 bases. The trim removed 4 bases at V and 12 bases at J, leaving 8 bases unmatched. The germline V gene encodes CDR1 MNHEY and CDR2 SVGAGI. This CDR3 comprises 12 residues. The CDR3 DNA reads as TGTGCCAGCAGTTCACGGACAGGTTGTACTTTCTTT. It specifies CASSSRTGCTFF.

The chain combines TRBV19 with TRBJ2-2; 7 bases match TRBD1. Germline trimming cut 8 bases from V and 4 bases from J; bases unmatched to any gene: 7. The CDR3 sequence is 14 residues long. Per the germline V gene, CDR1 is LNHDA and CDR2 is SQIVND (reference sequence). CDR3 protein: CASLRQGPTGELFF. The DNA of the CDR3 is TGTGCCAGTCTTCGACAGGGACCCACCGGGGAGCTGTTTTTT. Complete variable domain (other parts from reference TRBV19 and TRBJ2-2): DGGITQSPKYLFRKEGQNVTLSCEQNLNHDAMYWYRQDPGQGLRLIYYSQIVNDFQKGDIAEGYSVSREKKESFPLTVTSAQKNPTAFYLCASLRQGPTGELFFGEGSRLTVL.

V is TRBV19 and J is TRBJ1-2, with D uncertain. Trimming removed 1 base at V and 6 bases at J, with 15 bases between. The CDR3 is made up of 15 amino acids. Germline V CDR1 and CDR2: LNHDA, SQIVND (reference sequence). The CDR3: CASSIVVGGPDGYTF. The DNA for the CDR3 is TGTGCCAGTAGTATAGTGGTTGGAGGACCCGATGGCTACACCTTC.

The chain recombines TRBV5-8 with TRBJ2-1; 8 bases agree with TRBD2. This CDR3 spans 15 amino acids. The germline V gene encodes CDR1 SGHTS and CDR2 YDEGEE. V shed 6 bases and J 4 bases; nucleotides not matched to a gene: 9. Here the CDR3 DNA reads TGTGCCAGCACCCGAGGACTAGCCGGATACAATGAGCAGTTCTTC. Its translation is CASTRGLAGYNEQFF.

The chain uses TRBV5-4 and TRBJ1-1, with TRBD1 identical over 7 bases. The germline V gene has CDR1 SGHNT and CDR2 YYREEE (reference sequence). V shed 7 bases and J 0 bases; nucleotides not matched to a gene: 3. The CDR3 length is 13 residues. Written as DNA, the CDR3 is TGTGCCAGCCGGGGACAGATGAACACTGAAGCTTTCTTT. This encodes CASRGQMNTEAFF.

This clone was found a few times. The chain recombines TRBV20-1 with TRBJ1-1, with D possibly TRBD1 on 5 matching bases. This CDR3 comprises 11 residues. The V end was cut by 3 bases, the J end by 6 bases, with 8 bases between. Germline loops: CDR1 DFQATT, CDR2 SNEGSKA (reference sequence). In DNA form, the CDR3 reads TGCAGTGCTAGGGGGGGGGCTGAAGCTTTCTTT. Translated, it gives CSARGGAEAFF.

A single count supports this clone. V is TRBV9 and J is TRBJ2-3; tentatively, D is TRBD1 (5 bases). Germline V gene sequence: CDR1 SGDLS, CDR2 YYNGEE. V was pared by 5 bases and J by 7 bases, with 14 bases between. The CDR3 spans 13 residues. DNA for the CDR3: TGTGCCAGCAGTCTCCCAGGGTGGAATACGCAGTATTTT. Translation: CASSLPGWNTQYF.

This chain connects TRBV11-2 to TRBJ1-1; TRBD1 matches at 7 bases. CDR1 and CDR2 (germline): SGHAT, FQNNGV. J was trimmed by 6 bases and V by 2 bases; bases with no gene match: 6. This CDR3 region has 14 residues. The CDR3: CASSLRGLLSEAFF. The CDR3 DNA reads TGTGCCAGCAGCTTAAGGGGGCTATTGTCTGAAGCTTTCTTT. Complete variable domain (other parts from reference TRBV11-2 and TRBJ1-1): EAGVAQSPRYKIIEKRQSVAFWCNPISGHATLYWYQQILGQGPKLLIQFQNNGVVDDSQLPKDRFSAERLKGVDSTLKIQPAKLEDSAVYLCASSLRGLLSEAFFGQGTRLTVV.

The rearrangement uses TRBV7-3 and TRBJ2-1; D is perhaps TRBD2 (5 bases). The ends were cut back, 4 bases at V and 10 bases at J, with 17 bases in the middle. The CDR3 length is 14 residues. Germline CDR1 reads SGHTA; CDR2 reads FQGTGA. The DNA for the CDR3 is TGTGCCAGCAGCTCCGCTCAAGGACTTCGGGAGCAGTTCTTC. Protein: CASSSAQGLREQFF.

The rearrangement uses TRBV6-5 and TRBJ1-1; possible D gene TRBD1, 5 bases. With 6 bases removed from V and 5 bases from J, the gap between germline ends came to 16 bases. Per germline, CDR1 MNHEY and CDR2 SVGAGI. The CDR3 contains 14 residues. The DNA for the CDR3 is TGTGCCAGCAGCCCCACCAGGGAGGGAACTGAAGCTTTCTTT. Translation gives CASSPTREGTEAFF.

This clone was recorded only once. This chain uses TRBV11-2 with TRBJ2-7; D is possibly TRBD2 (6 bases). The V and J ends lost 3 bases and 12 bases respectively, with 18 bases between them. Germline loops: CDR1 SGHAT, CDR2 FQNNGV. CDR3 length equals 13 residues. CDR3 in DNA: TGTGCCAGCAGCTTCGACGGGACTCGCAGCACGTACTTC. It codes for CASSFDGTRSTYF.

This clone came up once. The chain couples TRBV7-9 to TRBJ2-7; TRBD1 agrees at 7 bases. This CDR3 has 14 residues. The V gene's germline CDR1 is SEHNR and CDR2 FQNEAQ (reference sequence). Trimming cost V 5 bases and J 2 bases; bases outside gene matches: 6. CDR3 sequence (DNA): TGTGCCAGCAGCGAATGGACAGGAGCCTACGAGCAGTACTTC. Its translation: CASSEWTGAYEQYF.

V is TRBV11-2 and J is TRBJ1-6; D perhaps matches TRBD1 (6 bases). CDR1 SGHAT and CDR2 FQNNGV come from the germline V gene. V dropped 3 bases and J dropped 9 bases, with 21 bases sitting between them. The CDR3 length is 17 residues. This CDR3 is CASSFGRGGDGGSPLHF. The CDR3 DNA reads TGTGCCAGCAGCTTTGGCCGAGGGGGAGATGGTGGTTCACCCCTCCACTTT.

This sequence joins TRBV5-1 and TRBJ2-1; 10 nucleotides line up with TRBD2. This CDR3 region has 15 residues. V was clipped by 1 base and J by 7 bases; unmatched bases: 5. Germline CDR1 and CDR2: SGHRS and YFSETQ. CDR3 DNA: TGCGCCAGCAGCTTGTCTAGCGGGGGATATAATGAGCAGTTCTTC. Protein sequence: CASSLSSGGYNEQFF.

Here the CDR3 reads CASSEDRDNQPQHF. DNA for the CDR3: TGTGCCAGCAGTGAGGACAGAGACAATCAGCCCCAGCATTTT. V gene TRBV2 combines with J gene TRBJ1-5; tentatively, D is TRBD1 (6 bases). This CDR3 contains 14 residues. CDR1 is SNHLY and CDR2 is FYNNEI in the germline V gene. The V and J ends lost 3 bases and 3 bases respectively, with 9 bases between them.

V gene TRBV7-9 combines with J gene TRBJ2-7, with D perhaps TRBD1 (5 bases). Looked up from germline, CDR1 is SEHNR and CDR2 is FQNEAQ (reference sequence). CDR3 size: 12 residues. Trimming cost V 5 bases and J 2 bases, with 7 bases left between them. The CDR3 bases are TGTGCCAGCAGCAGCAGGGCCTACGAGCAGTACTTC. This codes for CASSSRAYEQYF.

The chain uses TRBV19 and TRBJ1-1; a weak D match, TRBD1 (5 bases). With 2 bases removed from V and 4 bases from J, the gap between germline ends came to 11 bases. The CDR3 is 14 amino acids. Germline V gene lookup returns CDR1 LNHDA and CDR2 SQIVND (reference sequence). CDR3 protein: CASSITQGSTEAFF. The CDR3 DNA reads TGTGCCAGTAGTATAACCCAGGGAAGCACTGAAGCTTTCTTT.

In its sample, this clone was seen once. The CDR3 DNA follows: TGTGCCAGCAGCCAAGCACCGGGAGATGCCTACGAGCAGTACTTC. It specifies CASSQAPGDAYEQYF. J is TRBJ2-7 and V is TRBV4-2; perhaps TRBD2 as D (6 bases). The V end was cut by 1 base, the J end by 2 bases, with 12 bases between. The V gene's germline CDR1 is LGHNA and CDR2 YNFKEQ. This CDR3 has 15 residues.

With regard to this clone: The junction departs from the called germline gene at one end, perhaps through a read error. V is TRBV6-1 and J is TRBJ1-2, with TRBD1 as a possible D gene (5 bases). CDR1 and CDR2 from the germline V gene are MNHNS and SASEGT. This CDR3 contains 13 residues. The CDR3 bases are TGTGCCAGCAGTAAGTACTTCGGACATGGCGACGTTTTC. It specifies CASSKYFGHGDVF.

The chain carries TRBV12-5 and TRBJ2-5; perhaps TRBD1 as D (6 bases). The CDR3 sequence is 16 residues long. V dropped 4 bases and J dropped 0 bases, with 15 bases sitting between them. Per germline, CDR1 LGHNT and CDR2 FRNRAP. This CDR3 is CASGSSHDRHQETQYF. The CDR3 DNA reads as TGTGCTAGTGGTTCCTCCCACGACAGGCACCAAGAGACCCAGTACTTC.

J is TRBJ1-6 and V is TRBV4-1; TRBD1 matches at 8 bases. With V trimmed by 1 base and J by 10 bases, 9 bases remained unmatched. Germline V gene lookup returns CDR1 MGHRA and CDR2 YSYEKL. The CDR3 runs to 16 residues. The chain's CDR3 is CASSQGIQGATSPLHF. The CDR3, as DNA: TGCGCCAGCAGCCAAGGGATCCAGGGGGCAACATCACCCCTCCACTTT.

This chain links TRBV5-1 with TRBJ2-7; 14 bases are shared with TRBD2. After removal of 2 bases from V and 3 bases from J, the junction contained 7 bases not matched to a gene. The length of the CDR3 is 17 residues. From germline, CDR1 is SGHRS and CDR2 YFSETQ. CDR3 coding DNA: TGCGCCAGCAGCTTAAACCAAGGGACTAGCGGGAGCTACGAGCAGTACTTC. Its translation: CASSLNQGTSGSYEQYF.